A single sample is the source of the 22 T cell receptor beta chains below, sequenced in a study of technical replicates of blood from a few donors. The table came from immunoSEQ multiplex PCR; TCRdb's copy has only in-frame clones and leaves some out. The sample has tens of thousands of clones, just under 97% seen once. The sequenced sample consisted of T cells isolated from PBMCs. The source is a human donor in good health.

This clone was counted once. The chain carries TRBV18 and TRBJ2-7; TRBD1 matches at 9 bases. V lost 6 bases, J lost 0 bases, and 3 bases stayed unmatched. CDR1 KGHSH and CDR2 LQKENI come from the germline V gene. There are 14 residues in the CDR3. The CDR3 loop is CASSDRGSSYEQYF. CDR3 DNA: TGTGCCAGCTCCGACAGGGGGTCCTCCTACGAGCAGTACTTC. The variable domain in full, completed from reference TRBV18 and TRBJ2-7, reads NAGVMQNPRHLVRRRGQEARLRCSPMKGHSHVYWYRQLPEEGLKFMVYLQKENIIDESGMPKERFSAEFPKEGPSILRIQQVVRGDSAAYFCASSDRGSSYEQYFGPGTRLTVT.

The J gene is TRBJ2-5, the V gene TRBV19; TRBD2 might be the D (5 bases). The CDR3 consists of 18 residues. In germline, CDR1 is LNHDA, CDR2 SQIVND (reference sequence). The V and J ends lost 3 bases and 0 bases respectively, with 20 bases between them. The CDR3 nucleotides read TGTGCCAGTAGTATTCGGAATTCCTTTATGCGGGACCAAGAGACCCAGTACTTC. It codes for CASSIRNSFMRDQETQYF.

This chain uses TRBV5-1 with TRBJ2-5; TRBD2 agrees at 7 bases. The germline gives CDR1 SGHRS, CDR2 YFSETQ. CDR3 size: 15 residues. The V and J ends lost 4 bases and 1 base, in that order; junction bases with no gene match: 7. The CDR3 loop is CASSPSGMSQETQYF. The CDR3 DNA is TGCGCCAGCAGCCCCAGCGGGATGTCCCAAGAGACCCAGTACTTC.

The chain uses TRBV15 and TRBJ2-3; TRBD1 is a possible D gene (6 bases). Germline V gives CDR1 LNHNV, CDR2 YYDKDF (reference sequence). This CDR3 is built from 15 residues. V was clipped by 7 bases and J by 0 bases, with 14 bases between them. The CDR3 protein is CATTQGPLSTDTQYF. Here the CDR3 DNA reads TGTGCCACCACACAGGGCCCACTTAGCACAGATACGCAGTATTTT.

The V call is TRBV9, the J call TRBJ2-5; 8 nucleotides agree with TRBD1. Germline loops: CDR1 SGDLS, CDR2 YYNGEE. Losses at the gene ends were 4 bases for V and 2 bases for J; bases not matched to a gene: 4. The CDR3 is made up of 14 amino acids. CDR3: CASSPGTGQETQYF. The CDR3 DNA follows: TGTGCCAGCAGCCCCGGGACAGGACAAGAGACCCAGTACTTC.

The chain recombines TRBV2 with TRBJ2-7; TRBD2 agrees at 15 bases. CDR1 SNHLY and CDR2 FYNNEI come from the germline V gene. V lost 6 bases to trimming and J lost 3 bases; unmatched junction nucleotides: 3. The CDR3 is 15 amino acids. The CDR3 region is CASRQGLAGGYEQYF. The DNA for the CDR3 is TGTGCCAGCAGGCAGGGACTAGCGGGAGGCTACGAGCAGTACTTC.

This clone has just a few counts. The gene calls are TRBV4-1 and TRBJ2-2; 10 nucleotides match TRBD2. The CDR3 is 18 amino acids. V gave up 1 base and J gave up 5 bases; unmatched junction bases: 10. Germline V gene sequence: CDR1 MGHRA, CDR2 YSYEKL. The DNA of the CDR3 is TGCGCCAGCAGCCAAGGAGGCCTAGCGGGAGTTGGAACCGGGGAGCTGTTTTTT. Residues: CASSQGGLAGVGTGELFF.

The rearrangement uses TRBV11-3 and TRBJ2-7; 7 bases fit TRBD1. The CDR3 has 14 amino acids. V lost 3 bases and J lost 6; bases outside the gene matches: 8. Germline V gene data show CDR1 as SGHNT and CDR2 as YENEEA. The CDR3 nucleotides read TGTGCCAGCAGCTTTGAGGGGGCTTCAGGCGAGCAGTACTTC. It specifies CASSFEGASGEQYF.

This clone occurred a few times. The chain links TRBV27 to TRBJ1-1, with D perhaps matching TRBD1 (5 bases). V was cut by 2 bases and J by 4 bases, with 11 bases left in between. The CDR3 has 14 residues. Germline CDR1 MNHEY, CDR2 SMNVEV (reference sequence). CDR3: CASSLVWGRTEAFF. CDR3 sequence (DNA): TGTGCCAGCAGTTTAGTATGGGGCCGCACTGAAGCTTTCTTT.

The rearrangement uses TRBV4-1 and TRBJ1-1; 7 nucleotides match TRBD1. This CDR3 spans 14 amino acids. V lost 3 bases, J lost 7 bases, and 8 bases stayed unmatched. Germline V gives CDR1 MGHRA, CDR2 YSYEKL. This CDR3 reads CASSHRQGTGEAFF. Here the CDR3 DNA reads TGCGCCAGCAGCCACCGACAGGGTACCGGTGAAGCTTTCTTT.

The chain carries TRBV27 and TRBJ2-7, with TRBD1 matching over 10 bases. Trimming removed 8 bases from V and 4 bases from J; junction bases left unmatched: 8. The CDR3 consists of 14 residues. Germline CDR1 reads MNHEY; CDR2 reads SMNVEV (reference sequence). The DNA for the CDR3 is TGTGCCAGCGCAGTTGGGACAGGGGTTTACGAGCAGTACTTC. It encodes CASAVGTGVYEQYF.

This sequence joins TRBV5-4 and TRBJ2-7; 8 bases match TRBD2. CDR1 and CDR2 (germline): SGHNT, YYREEE (reference sequence). V was pared by 1 base and J by 0 bases, with 0 bases of the junction left unmatched. CDR3 length: 14 amino acids. The CDR3 sequence is CASSLTSGSYEQYF. CDR3 coding DNA: TGTGCCAGCAGCTTGACTAGCGGCTCCTACGAGCAGTACTTC.

V and J are TRBV6-1 and TRBJ1-2; 7 bases map to TRBD1. The V and J ends lost 1 base and 3 bases, in that order; junction bases with no gene match: 2. The germline gives CDR1 MNHNS, CDR2 SASEGT. This CDR3 is 14 amino acids long. This CDR3 reads CASSEEGADYGYTF. The CDR3 DNA follows: TGTGCCAGCAGTGAAGAGGGGGCTGACTATGGCTACACCTTC.

V is TRBV10-3 and J is TRBJ1-1; D call uncertain. V shed 4 bases and J shed 2 bases, with 11 bases lying between them. CDR1 and CDR2 from the germline V gene are ENHRY and SYGVKD. The CDR3 is 14 residues long. CDR3 coding DNA: TGTGCCATCAGTGGATCGGGAGGTAACACTGAAGCTTTCTTT. As protein: CAISGSGGNTEAFF.

This sequence joins TRBV5-1 and TRBJ1-4; D perhaps matches TRBD1 (5 bases). CDR3 length equals 15 residues. Germline V gives CDR1 SGHRS, CDR2 YFSETQ. Trimming pared 5 bases from V and 5 bases from J, leaving 16 bases between. DNA of the CDR3: TGCGCCAGCAGTCCCGGGGGGGGGTCAAATGAAAAACTGTTTTTT. It is translated as CASSPGGGSNEKLFF.

V gene TRBV18 combines with J gene TRBJ1-1, with a weak D call TRBD1 (5 bases). The V and J ends lost 5 bases and 1 base respectively, with 8 bases between them. From germline, CDR1 is KGHSH and CDR2 LQKENI. The CDR3 consists of 13 residues. CDR3 sequence: CASSLQANTEAFF. The CDR3 nucleotides are TGTGCCAGCTCATTACAGGCGAACACTGAAGCTTTCTTT.

The chain employs TRBV18 and TRBJ2-7; tentative D call: TRBD2 (5 bases). Between the trimmed V and J ends, which lost 3 bases and 9 bases, there was a span of 15 bases. From germline, CDR1 is KGHSH and CDR2 LQKENI. CDR3 length: 13 amino acids. The CDR3 coding sequence is TGTGCCAGCTCACCTGAAATTTTAGGAGGGCAGTACTTC. This translates into CASSPEILGGQYF. Combining the CDR3 with reference TRBV18 and TRBJ2-7 gives the whole variable domain NAGVMQNPRHLVRRRGQEARLRCSPMKGHSHVYWYRQLPEEGLKFMVYLQKENIIDESGMPKERFSAEFPKEGPSILRIQQVVRGDSAAYFCASSPEILGGQYFGPGTRLTVT.

The chain joins TRBV10-1 to TRBJ2-7; possible D gene TRBD1, 5 bases. Germline V lookup: CDR1 WNHNN, CDR2 SYGVQD (reference sequence). This CDR3 is 13 amino acids long. V was shortened by 8 bases and J by 2 bases, with 13 bases between the two germline ends. This chain's CDR3 is CASGSGSPYEQYF. CDR3 coding DNA: TGCGCCAGCGGGTCAGGGTCCCCCTACGAGCAGTACTTC.

The chain has TRBV6-5 and TRBJ1-2; 9 bases are a match to TRBD1. The germline V gene has CDR1 MNHEY and CDR2 SVGAGI. The J segment lost 2 bases and the V segment lost 6 bases, leaving 4 bases of the junction unmatched. The CDR3 extends over 14 amino acids. In DNA form, the CDR3 reads TGTGCCAGCAGCAAGACAGGGGGGAACTATGGCTACACCTTC. Translated, it gives CASSKTGGNYGYTF.

The chain links TRBV30 to TRBJ2-1; D gene ambiguous. Germline CDR1 reads GTSNPN; CDR2 reads SVGIG (reference sequence). The CDR3 runs to 11 residues. Trimming removed 8 bases at V and 0 bases at J, with 5 bases between. The CDR3 reads CARSSYNEQFF. The CDR3 DNA follows: TGTGCCCGCAGCTCCTACAATGAGCAGTTCTTC.

The chain is built from TRBV10-3 and TRBJ1-6; 7 nucleotides line up with TRBD1. CDR1 is ENHRY and CDR2 is SYGVKD in the germline V gene. The CDR3 covers 13 residues. The V gene end was trimmed by 10 bases and the J gene end by 9 bases; junction bases not matched to a gene: 9. CDR3 sequence: CATRGQGFSPLHF. The CDR3 DNA sequence: TGTGCCACAAGGGGGCAGGGTTTTTCACCCCTCCACTTT.

The chain links TRBV6-1 to TRBJ1-1; no firm D call. This CDR3 region has 13 residues. Germline CDR1 and CDR2: MNHNS and SASEGT. The V end lost 2 bases, the J end lost 1 base, and 5 bases lay between the germline ends. This chain's CDR3 is CASSEYWNTEAFF. CDR3 nucleotides: TGTGCCAGCAGTGAATACTGGAACACTGAAGCTTTCTTT.